The clone carrying this T cell receptor beta chain was seen ten or more times. The data were taken from a study of early T cells in non-severe SARS-CoV-2 infection. Study information: Chains were not paired, and sequencing was done on bulk RNA from unsorted whole blood.

CDR1 SGHAT and CDR2 FQNNGV come from the germline V gene. The CDR3 extends over 13 amino acids. V lost 3 bases, J lost 5 bases, and 3 bases stayed unmatched. TCRdb re-called the 5' RACE reads through MiXCR, storing one row per CDR3 protein. The sample includes approximately 65,000 distinct CDR3 sequences, more than 9% seen only once; the top ten take over 1.5%. The gene calls are TRBV11-2 and TRBJ1-2, with 7 bases lining up with TRBD1. Sequencing used whole blood. This TCR came from an adult who was a healthcare worker with PCR-confirmed SARS-CoV-2 infection or an uninfected control (not recorded which). In DNA form, the CDR3 reads TGTGCCAGCAGCTTGACAGGGTCATATGGCTACACCTTC. Amino acid sequence: CASSLTGSYGYTF.